This T cell receptor (beta chain) was obtained from a study of OX40 agonist ivuxolimab in advanced cancers. The wider study: Prior therapy, whether anti-PD-1, anti-PD-L1 or anti-CTLA-4, was allowed, and roughly 41% had some. Study-wide findings and caveats: Researchers report that CD8+ T cells had, on average, more expanded clones than CD4+.

Here immunoSEQ multiplex PCR was the method, and the copy in TCRdb shows in-frame clones only, minus some. The table shows some 8,000 clones, with around 75% occurring only once. Germline values: CDR1 GTSNPN, CDR2 SVGIG (reference sequence). The ends lost 1 base at V and 4 bases at J; junction bases unmatched: 2. This CDR3 comprises 14 residues. Patients had blood sampled at baseline and again on cycle 4 day 1 and cycle 7 day 1. Notes on this clone: Its matching antigen is unknown.

The TCR originated in an adult with an advanced solid tumor such as melanoma, head and neck, liver or kidney cancer. The sequenced sample was CD4+ or CD8+ T cells sorted from blood, obtained in a trial of the OX40 agonist ivuxolimab. The V and J genes are TRBV30 and TRBJ1-5, with 9 nucleotides matching TRBD1. CDR3 nucleotides: TGTGCCTGGAGTGAGGGGACAGGGAATCAGCCCCAGCATTTT. Its translation: CAWSEGTGNQPQHF.